This note documents a single T cell receptor (beta chain) sequence. The read terminates 3 residues ahead of where the CDR3 ends, so the germline J gene completes it. Germline assignment: CDR1 DFQATT and CDR2 SNEGSKA (reference sequence). This CDR3 contains 14 residues. The data were obtained in a study of T cells in women clearing cervical HPV infection. TCRdb keeps only in-frame clones here, not all; method: immunoSEQ multiplex PCR. Recorded here are about 14,000 clones; the top ten clones represent roughly 20%. Sequencing was performed on blood buffy coat. This TCR was sampled from a woman aged 18 to 75 with a cervical HPV16 infection that either progressed to CIN3+ or cleared (not recorded which). The V call is TRBV20-1, the J call TRBJ2-2, with D possibly being TRBD2 (6 bases). CDR3 protein: CSATTGTLNEKLFF. CDR3 DNA (partial): TGCAGTGCTACCACCGGGACTCTTAATGAAAAG.